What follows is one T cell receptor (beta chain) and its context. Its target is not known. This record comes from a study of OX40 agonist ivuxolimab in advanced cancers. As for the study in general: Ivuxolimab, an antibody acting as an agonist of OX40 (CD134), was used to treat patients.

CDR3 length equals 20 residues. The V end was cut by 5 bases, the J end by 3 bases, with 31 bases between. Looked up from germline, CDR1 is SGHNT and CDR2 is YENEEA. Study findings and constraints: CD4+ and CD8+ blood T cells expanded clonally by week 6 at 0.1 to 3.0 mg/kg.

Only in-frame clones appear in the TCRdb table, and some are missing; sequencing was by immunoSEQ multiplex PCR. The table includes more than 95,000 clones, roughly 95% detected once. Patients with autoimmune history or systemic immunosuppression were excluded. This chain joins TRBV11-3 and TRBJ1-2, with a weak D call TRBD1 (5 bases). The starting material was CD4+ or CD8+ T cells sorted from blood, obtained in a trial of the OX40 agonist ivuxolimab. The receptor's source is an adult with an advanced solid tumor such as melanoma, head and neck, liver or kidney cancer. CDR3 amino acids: CASSANVSLGLPLSHYGYTF. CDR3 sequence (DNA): TGTGCCAGCAGCGCTAACGTCTCCCTGGGACTCCCGCTGTCCCACTATGGCTACACCTTC.